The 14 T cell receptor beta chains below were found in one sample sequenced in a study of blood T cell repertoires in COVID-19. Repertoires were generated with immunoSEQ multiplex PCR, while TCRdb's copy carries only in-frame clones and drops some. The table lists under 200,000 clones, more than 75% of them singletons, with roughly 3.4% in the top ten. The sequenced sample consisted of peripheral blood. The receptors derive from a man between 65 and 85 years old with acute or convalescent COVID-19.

As DNA, the CDR3 is TGTGCCAGCAGCGTAGAAGGCACTCCGGGGTGGTCCAATGAGCAGTTCTTC. Translated: CASSVEGTPGWSNEQFF. The gene calls are TRBV9 and TRBJ2-1, with D maybe TRBD2 (5 bases). Germline CDR1 is SGDLS and CDR2 is YYNGEE. V dropped 0 bases and J dropped 6 bases, with 19 bases sitting between them. CDR3 size: 17 residues.

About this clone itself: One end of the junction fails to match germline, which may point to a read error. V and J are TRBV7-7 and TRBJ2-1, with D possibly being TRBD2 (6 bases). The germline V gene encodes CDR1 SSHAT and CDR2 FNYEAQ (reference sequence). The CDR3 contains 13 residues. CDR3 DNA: TGTGCTAGCAGCTTAGGGGCGGGGAATGAGCAGTTCTTC. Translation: CASSLGAGNEQFF.

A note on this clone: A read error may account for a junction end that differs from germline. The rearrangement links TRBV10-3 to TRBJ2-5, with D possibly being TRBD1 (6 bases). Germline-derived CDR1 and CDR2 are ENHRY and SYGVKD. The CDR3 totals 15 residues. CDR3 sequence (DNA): TGTGCCATCAGTGAGTTTTTGACAGGCCAAGGGACCCAGTACTTC. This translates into CAISEFLTGQGTQYF.

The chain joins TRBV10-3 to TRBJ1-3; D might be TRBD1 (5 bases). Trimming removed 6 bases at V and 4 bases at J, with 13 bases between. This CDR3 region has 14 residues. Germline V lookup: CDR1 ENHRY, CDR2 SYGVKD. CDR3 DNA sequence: TGTGCCATCAGCCAACAGGAATTCGGAAACACCATATATTTT. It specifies CAISQQEFGNTIYF.

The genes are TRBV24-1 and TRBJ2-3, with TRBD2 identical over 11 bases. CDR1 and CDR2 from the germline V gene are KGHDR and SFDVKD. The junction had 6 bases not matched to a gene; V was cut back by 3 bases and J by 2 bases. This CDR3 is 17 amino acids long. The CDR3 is CATSDIKTSGATDTQYF. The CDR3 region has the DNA TGTGCCACCAGTGATATCAAGACTAGCGGGGCCACAGATACGCAGTATTTT.

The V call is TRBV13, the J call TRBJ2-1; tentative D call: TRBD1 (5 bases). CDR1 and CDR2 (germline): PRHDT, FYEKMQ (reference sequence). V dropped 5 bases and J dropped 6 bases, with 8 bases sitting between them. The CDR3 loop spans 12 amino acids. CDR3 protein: CASSLQANEQFF. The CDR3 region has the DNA TGTGCCAGCAGCCTACAGGCCAATGAGCAGTTCTTC.

Here the CDR3 reads CASSSRGDRGRRNTGELFF. The CDR3 DNA is TGTGCCAGCAGCTCTCGAGGCGACAGGGGGCGCCGGAACACCGGGGAGCTGTTTTTT. The V call is TRBV11-2, the J call TRBJ2-2; 10 positions agree with TRBD1. V trimming: 4 bases; J trimming: 1 base; junction bases outside the gene matches: 12. Germline CDR1 SGHAT, CDR2 FQNNGV. This CDR3 comprises 19 residues.

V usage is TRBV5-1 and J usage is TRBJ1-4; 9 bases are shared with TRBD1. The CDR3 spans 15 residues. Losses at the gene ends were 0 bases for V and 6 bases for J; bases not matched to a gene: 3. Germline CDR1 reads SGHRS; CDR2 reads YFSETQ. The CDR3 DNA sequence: TGCGCCAGCAGCTTGGGGGGACAGGGTTATGAAAAACTGTTTTTT. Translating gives CASSLGGQGYEKLFF.

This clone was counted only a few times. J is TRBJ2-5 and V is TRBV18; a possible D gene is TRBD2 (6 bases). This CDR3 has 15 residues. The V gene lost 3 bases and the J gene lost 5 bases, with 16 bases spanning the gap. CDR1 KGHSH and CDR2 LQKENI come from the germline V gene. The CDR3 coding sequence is TGTGCCAGCTCACCCCTACTAGCCCCCGGGGAGACCCAGTACTTC. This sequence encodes CASSPLLAPGETQYF.

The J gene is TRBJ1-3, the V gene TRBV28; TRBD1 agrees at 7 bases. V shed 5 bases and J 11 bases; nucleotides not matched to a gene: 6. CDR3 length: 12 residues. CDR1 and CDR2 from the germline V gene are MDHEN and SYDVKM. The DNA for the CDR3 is TGTGCCAGCAGTGTTACAGGGGAGGCCATATATTTT. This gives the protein CASSVTGEAIYF.

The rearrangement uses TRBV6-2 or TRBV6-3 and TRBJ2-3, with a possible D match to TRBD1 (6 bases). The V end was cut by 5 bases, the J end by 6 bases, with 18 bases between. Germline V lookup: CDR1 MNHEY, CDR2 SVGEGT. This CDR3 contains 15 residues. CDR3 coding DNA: TGTGCCAGCAGTCCCCTCCCAGGGGCGAGGGATACGCAGTATTTT. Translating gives CASSPLPGARDTQYF.

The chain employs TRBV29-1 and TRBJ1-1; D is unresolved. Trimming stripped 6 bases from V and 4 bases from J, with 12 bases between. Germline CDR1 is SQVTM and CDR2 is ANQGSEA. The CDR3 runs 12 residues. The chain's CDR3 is CSVGEGPTEAFF. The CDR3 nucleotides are TGCAGCGTGGGTGAGGGCCCCACTGAAGCTTTCTTT.

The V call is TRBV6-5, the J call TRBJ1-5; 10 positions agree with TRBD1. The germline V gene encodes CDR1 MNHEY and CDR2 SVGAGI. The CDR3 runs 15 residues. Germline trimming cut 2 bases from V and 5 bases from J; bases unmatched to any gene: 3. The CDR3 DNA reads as TGTGCCAGCAGTTACACCGGGACAGGGGATCAGCCCCAGCATTTT. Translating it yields CASSYTGTGDQPQHF.

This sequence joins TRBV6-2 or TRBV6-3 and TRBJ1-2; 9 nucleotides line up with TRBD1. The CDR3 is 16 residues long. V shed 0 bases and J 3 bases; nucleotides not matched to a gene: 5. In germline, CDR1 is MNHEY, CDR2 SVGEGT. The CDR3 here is CASSYSSRTGDYGYTF. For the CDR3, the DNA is TGTGCCAGCAGTTACTCTTCCCGGACAGGGGACTATGGCTACACCTTC.